This T cell receptor beta chain was documented in a study of cytomegalovirus exposure and HLA in healthy donors. Overall study results and limits: A later analysis, which compared TCR beta chains of equal frequency, found the HLA-associated ones more clonally expanded. Listed as cytomegalovirus-associated were 150 to 200 TCR beta chains.

As concerns this clone: Its antigen is unknown.

PCR employed 60 Vbeta and 13 Jbeta primers. The assay was immunoSEQ multiplex PCR, and TCRdb's table has in-frame clones only and misses some. The profile shows 160,000 or so clones, roughly 80% of them singletons. The CDR3 loop spans 16 amino acids. Between the trimmed V and J ends, which lost 5 bases and 0 bases, there was a span of 14 bases. Germline CDR1 and CDR2: MNHEY and SMNVEV (reference sequence). The sample consisted of PBMCs. The chain combines TRBV27 with TRBJ2-1; a possible D gene is TRBD1 (6 bases). The TCR comes from a middle-aged man in good health and CMV-seropositive. CDR3 sequence reads: CASSIDRTYSYNEQFF. In nucleotides, the CDR3 is TGTGCCAGCAGTATAGACAGGACGTACTCCTACAATGAGCAGTTCTTC.